The present T cell receptor beta chain was sequenced within a study of blood T cell repertoires in COVID-19. Study-level background: The United States, Italy and Spain supplied acute and convalescent COVID-19 samples. T cells, B-cell-depleted T cells, or PBMCs supplied cDNA or gDNA.

Per the study methods: Reference gene primer amplification yielded estimated nucleated cell counts. The table came from immunoSEQ multiplex PCR; TCRdb's copy has only in-frame clones and leaves some out. The DNA was the basis for D and trimming; V, J and clone size are from that table. This sample has 150,000 to 200,000 clones, with roughly 85% found just once. There are 16 residues in the CDR3. The ends were cut back, 5 bases at V and 6 bases at J, with 21 bases in the middle. From germline, CDR1 is SGHAT and CDR2 FQDESV (reference sequence). This chain connects TRBV11-1 to TRBJ2-3; tentatively, D is TRBD1 (7 bases). Sequenced input: peripheral blood. The TCR comes from a man in his fifties or sixties with active or convalescent COVID-19. CDR3 amino acids: CASSARRGPSGDTQYF. CDR3 in DNA: TGTGCCAGCAGCGCTAGGAGGGGGCCTTCAGGGGATACGCAGTATTTT. Filled out from reference TRBV11-1 and TRBJ2-3, the complete variable domain reads EAEVAQSPRYKITEKSQAVAFWCDPISGHATLYWYRQILGQGPELLVQFQDESVVDDSQLPKDRFSAERLKGVDSTLKIQPAELGDSAMYLCASSARRGPSGDTQYFGPGTRLTVL.